The clone carrying this TCR beta chain appeared a single time. The antigen is not known. Cells were stimulated with CMV-infected fibroblast lysates at about 10 ug/mL. Responding CD4+ T cells were sorted by upregulation of both CD40 ligand and CD69. The entry originates in a study of persistence of HIV-infected CD4 T cells. The germline CDR1 and CDR2 sequences are MNHEY and SVGEGT. V was shortened by 6 bases and J by 2 bases, with 10 bases between the two germline ends. The CDR3 loop spans 13 amino acids. Sequencing used immunoSEQ version 4 in survey mode. Sequencing used immunoSEQ multiplex PCR; TCRdb keeps in-frame clones, though not all of them. Here the sample spans approximately 8,000 clones, approximately 60% being singletons.

This TCR was sampled from an adult man with HIV who was CMV-seropositive. Sequenced here: CD4+ T cells sorted from PBMCs after roughly 18-hour stimulation, sampled from a patient who received antiretroviral therapy. The chain uses TRBV6-2 or TRBV6-3 and TRBJ2-5; the D call may be TRBD1 or TRBD2 (5 bases each). The CDR3 DNA reads as TGTGCCAGCAGCCGGGGCCCACAAGAGACCCAGTACTTC. It encodes CASSRGPQETQYF.